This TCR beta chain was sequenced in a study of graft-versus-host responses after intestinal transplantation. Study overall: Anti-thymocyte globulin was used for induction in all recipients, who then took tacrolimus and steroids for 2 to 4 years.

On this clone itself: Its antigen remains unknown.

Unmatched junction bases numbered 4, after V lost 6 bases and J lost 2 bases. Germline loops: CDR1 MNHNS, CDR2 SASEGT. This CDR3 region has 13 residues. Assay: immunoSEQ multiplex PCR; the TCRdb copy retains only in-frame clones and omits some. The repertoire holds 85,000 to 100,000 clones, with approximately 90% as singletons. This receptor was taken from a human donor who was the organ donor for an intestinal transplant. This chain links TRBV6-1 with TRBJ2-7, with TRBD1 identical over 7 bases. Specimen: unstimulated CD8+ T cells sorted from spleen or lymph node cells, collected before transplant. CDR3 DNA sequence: TGTGCCAGCAGCCTGGACAGGACCTACGAGCAGTACTTC. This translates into CASSLDRTYEQYF.